This TCR beta chain comes out of a study of molecular identifiers for immune sequencing clone quantification. Listed TCR primers, together with previously described methods, were used for the bulk TCR libraries. A single record per CDR3 protein comes from TCRdb applying MiXCR to the PCR reads. The table has a few hundred thousand distinct CDR3 sequences, about a quarter seen once. This CDR3 spans 15 amino acids. CDR1 SGDLS and CDR2 YYNGEE come from the germline V gene. The V and J ends lost 3 bases and 5 bases, in that order; junction bases with no gene match: 6. The chain employs TRBV9 and TRBJ2-5, with 11 positions matching TRBD2. Sequencing input: naive CD8+ T cells from blood, with Jurkat cell RNA spiked in. Stated subset: FACS-sorted CD8+CD4-CCR7+CD45RA+ naive T cells. The clonotype was recovered from a human donor in good health. Some libraries in this study had Jurkat cell RNA spiked in. In DNA form, the CDR3 reads TGTGCCAGCAGCGCCCGACTAGCGGGAATGGAGACCCAGTACTTC. Translating it yields CASSARLAGMETQYF.